These T cell receptor beta chains were read from a single sample in a study of patients and donors after allogeneic stem cell transplantation. TCRdb recomputed calls from the RT-PCR reads with MiXCR, one row per CDR3 protein. Of some 960,000 distinct CDR3 sequences in the sample, more than 15% were seen once. Input material: blood, either unsorted or a sorted T cell fraction (not recorded which). The receptors shown here come from a human donor who was either an allogeneic HSCT recipient or a stem cell or donor lymphocyte infusion donor (not recorded which). It is not recorded whose cells these are; they may come from a transplant donor. Both conserved end residues are part of each CDR3. A D gene is named only where the DNA matches it firmly. The size of a clone is reported for some rows only, either as once, few or many, or as a class for expanded clones.

J: TRBJ1-1; size: few; D: TRBD1; V: TRBV5-1; DNA: TGCGCCAGCAGCTTTCCGGGACAGAGCCTCACTGAAGCTTTCTTT; CDR3: CASSFPGQSLTEAFF
J: TRBJ2-7; size: -; D: TRBD2; V: TRBV6-1; DNA: TGTGCCAGCAGTGATAGCGGGGCTCTCTCCTACGAGCAGTACTTC; CDR3: CASSDSGALSYEQYF
J: TRBJ2-7; size: -; D: TRBD1; V: TRBV2; DNA: TGTGCCAGCAGTCTTAGGCGGACAGGGGGCATTAACGAGCAGTACTTC; CDR3: CASSLRRTGGINEQYF
J: TRBJ1-5; size: -; D: -; V: TRBV2; DNA: TGTGCCAGCAGTCCTTATTTGGGTTTTTGGCATTTT; CDR3: CASSPYLGFWHF
J: TRBJ2-5; size: few; D: -; V: TRBV25-1; DNA: TGTGCCAGCAGTGAATACCGGCCTAGCCAAGAGACCCAGTACTTC; CDR3: CASSEYRPSQETQYF
J: TRBJ1-5; size: -; D: -; V: TRBV5-5; DNA: TGTGCCAGCAGCGCCCCCGGGGGGGGCGGAAGCAATCAGCCCCAGCATTTT; CDR3: CASSAPGGGGSNQPQHF
J: TRBJ1-1; size: few; D: TRBD1; V: TRBV2; DNA: TGTGCCAGCAGCTTCCGGGACAGGGGGTACGGCACTGAAGCTTTCTTT; CDR3: CASSFRDRGYGTEAFF
J: TRBJ2-7; size: -; D: TRBD1; V: TRBV13; DNA: TGTGCCAGCAGCTTTGTCCCCAGGACAGGGTTGGGCTACGAGCAGTACTTC; CDR3: CASSFVPRTGLGYEQYF
J: TRBJ2-1; size: few; D: -; V: TRBV20-1; DNA: TGCAGTGCTATTCCGGGAGATCGGTATGAGCAGTTCTTC; CDR3: CSAIPGDRYEQFF
J: TRBJ2-7; size: -; D: -; V: TRBV12-3/TRBV12-4; DNA: TGTGCCAGCAGTCAAAGGGACGACTCCTACGAGCAGTACTTC; CDR3: CASSQRDDSYEQYF
J: TRBJ2-3; size: few; D: TRBD2; V: TRBV9; DNA: TGTGCCAGCAGCATCGAGGGGACTAGCGTTTCAGATACGCAGTATTTT; CDR3: CASSIEGTSVSDTQYF
J: TRBJ1-5; size: few; D: -; V: TRBV12-3/TRBV12-4; DNA: TGTGCCAGCAGCTGGAGGGGCGCCAATCAGCCCCAGCATTTT; CDR3: CASSWRGANQPQHF
J: TRBJ2-1; size: -; D: -; V: TRBV4-2; DNA: TGTGCCAGCAGCCAAGAAGGCTCCTATCCCGACAATGAGCAGTTCTTC; CDR3: CASSQEGSYPDNEQFF
J: TRBJ2-3; size: -; D: TRBD2; V: TRBV27; DNA: TGTGCCAGCAGTATAGGACTAGCGGGGTCCGATACGCAGTATTTT; CDR3: CASSIGLAGSDTQYF
J: TRBJ2-7; size: many; D: -; V: TRBV12-3/TRBV12-4; DNA: TGTGCCAGCAGTAAGTACAGGTGGGACTACGAGCAGTACTTC; CDR3: CASSKYRWDYEQYF
J: TRBJ1-2; size: -; D: -; V: TRBV29-1; DNA: TGCAGCGTTGTCCGTCCCAAGCCAGTAAGCTATGGCTACACCTTC; CDR3: CSVVRPKPVSYGYTF
J: TRBJ2-1; size: -; D: -; V: TRBV3-1; DNA: TGTGCCAGCAGCCAGGGTCAGAGCTCCTACAATGAGCAGTTCTTC; CDR3: CASSQGQSSYNEQFF
J: TRBJ1-1; size: many; D: -; V: TRBV4-3; DNA: TGCGCCAGCAGCGAAGAAACAGGGTACTTCACTGAAGCTTTCTTT; CDR3: CASSEETGYFTEAFF
J: TRBJ2-3; size: -; D: -; V: TRBV12-3/TRBV12-4; DNA: TGTGCCAGCATTTCCGAGGGCACAGATACGCAGTATTTT; CDR3: CASISEGTDTQYF
J: TRBJ2-2; size: few; D: -; V: TRBV7-9; DNA: TGTGCCAGCAGCCTCCGACAGGACACCGGGGAGCTGTTTTTT; CDR3: CASSLRQDTGELFF
J: TRBJ2-5; size: few; D: -; V: TRBV30; DNA: TGTGCCTGGAAAGCCTTCGGTCGTTTTGAAGAGACCCAGTACTTC; CDR3: CAWKAFGRFEETQYF
J: TRBJ2-1; size: few; D: TRBD2; V: TRBV20-1; DNA: TGCAGTGCTAGACTAGCGGTAGGAAGCAATGAGCAGTTCTTC; CDR3: CSARLAVGSNEQFF
J: TRBJ2-1; size: few; D: -; V: TRBV27; DNA: TGTGCCAGCAGCGGCCCGGTCAATGAGCAGTTCTTC; CDR3: CASSGPVNEQFF
J: TRBJ1-5; size: few; D: -; V: TRBV7-2; DNA: TGTGCCAGCAGCCCTAATGGCAATCAGCCCCAGCATTTT; CDR3: CASSPNGNQPQHF
J: TRBJ2-1; size: few; D: TRBD2; V: TRBV24-1; DNA: TGTGCCACCAGTGATCCCAGCGGGAGGACGGACAATGAGCAGTTCTTC; CDR3: CATSDPSGRTDNEQFF
J: TRBJ1-1; size: -; D: -; V: TRBV4-2; DNA: TGTGCCAGCAGCCAAGGGGTTGGAGGGATCTCCTCGAACACTGAAGCTTTCTTT; CDR3: CASSQGVGGISSNTEAFF
J: TRBJ2-2; size: few; D: TRBD2; V: TRBV3-1; DNA: TGTGCCAGCAGCAAGGGACTAGCGAAGGCCACCGGGGAGCTGTTTTTT; CDR3: CASSKGLAKATGELFF
J: TRBJ2-7; size: -; D: TRBD2; V: TRBV19; DNA: TGTGCCAGCAGCGGGGACGGAGGTAGCGGGAGCAACTACGAGCAGTACTTC; CDR3: CASSGDGGSGSNYEQYF
J: TRBJ2-5; size: -; D: TRBD1; V: TRBV20-1; DNA: TGCAGTGCTAGCTTGACAGGGATGTACCAAGAGACCCAGTACTTC; CDR3: CSASLTGMYQETQYF
J: TRBJ1-1; size: few; D: -; V: TRBV19; DNA: TGTGCCAGTAGTACAGGGTGGGACACTGAAGCTTTCTTT; CDR3: CASSTGWDTEAFF
J: TRBJ2-6; size: -; D: TRBD1; V: TRBV12-3/TRBV12-4; DNA: TGTGCCAGCAGGCGTCACAGGGGGCTTGGGGCCAACGTCCTGACTTTC; CDR3: CASRRHRGLGANVLTF
J: TRBJ2-3; size: few; D: -; V: TRBV6-6; DNA: TGTGCCTGTTCCCAGGGGAACACAGATACGCAGTATTTT; CDR3: CACSQGNTDTQYF
J: TRBJ2-7; size: -; D: -; V: TRBV20-1; DNA: TGCAGTGTTCCGGGGGCGGGAGTGGGGCTCGAGCAGTACTTC; CDR3: CSVPGAGVGLEQYF
J: TRBJ2-7; size: many; D: TRBD2; V: TRBV19; DNA: TGTGCCAGCAGCGGGGCTTCCTACGAGCAGTACTTC; CDR3: CASSGASYEQYF
J: TRBJ2-1; size: -; D: TRBD2; V: TRBV27; DNA: TGTGCCACCCGCGGGAGCTCCTACAATGAGCAGTTCTTC; CDR3: CATRGSSYNEQFF
J: TRBJ2-1; size: many; D: TRBD2; V: TRBV24-1; DNA: TGTGCCACCAGTGACCCGACTAGCGGTTTAGGTGGCAACAATGAGCAGTTCTTC; CDR3: CATSDPTSGLGGNNEQFF
J: TRBJ2-1; size: many; D: -; V: TRBV12-3/TRBV12-4; DNA: TGTGCCAGCAGGGGCAATGAGCAGTTCTTC; CDR3: CASRGNEQFF
J: TRBJ2-7; size: -; D: -; V: TRBV30; DNA: TGTGCCTGGAGTCCGGACTATGACGAGCAGTACTTC; CDR3: CAWSPDYDEQYF
J: TRBJ2-5; size: few; D: -; V: TRBV2; DNA: TGTGCCAGCAGTGCAGGGCGGTACCAAGAGACCCAGTACTTC; CDR3: CASSAGRYQETQYF
J: TRBJ2-2; size: -; D: -; V: TRBV11-2; DNA: TGTGCCAGCAGCTTAGATACCCGGAACACCGGGGAGCTGTTTTTT; CDR3: CASSLDTRNTGELFF
J: TRBJ2-1; size: -; D: -; V: TRBV9; DNA: TGTGCCAGCAGCACCCGGAGGGGGCGGATAGGAGTAAATGAGCAGTTCTTC; CDR3: CASSTRRGRIGVNEQFF
J: TRBJ2-1; size: few; D: -; V: TRBV11-2; DNA: TGTGCCAGCAGCTTAGGGCTAGGGGGACACAATGAGCAGTTCTTC; CDR3: CASSLGLGGHNEQFF
J: TRBJ1-6; size: few; D: -; V: TRBV4-3; DNA: TGCGCCAGCAGCCAAGATCAAAAAAATTCACCCCTCCACTTT; CDR3: CASSQDQKNSPLHF
J: TRBJ2-1; size: -; D: -; V: TRBV20-1; DNA: TGCAGTGCCCCGCTCCTGCCGGGAGAGGGCAATGAGCAGTTCTTC; CDR3: CSAPLLPGEGNEQFF
J: TRBJ2-1; size: -; D: -; V: TRBV4-3; DNA: TGCGCCAGCAGCCAGGGGAATCGAATAATGGGAAATGAGCAGTTCTTC; CDR3: CASSQGNRIMGNEQFF
J: TRBJ2-1; size: few; D: TRBD2; V: TRBV12-3/TRBV12-4; DNA: TGTGCCAGCAGTTTAGAGCAAGTAGCGGGAGGATACAATGAGCAGTTCTTC; CDR3: CASSLEQVAGGYNEQFF
J: TRBJ2-1; size: few; D: TRBD2; V: TRBV9; DNA: TGTGCCAGCAGCGAGGGCGGGGGGCGCCTAGGGAATGAGCAGTTCTTC; CDR3: CASSEGGGRLGNEQFF
J: TRBJ1-5; size: -; D: -; V: TRBV7-9; DNA: TGTGCCAGCAGCGCCGGGACGGTGGGTTACGAGCCCCAGCATTTT; CDR3: CASSAGTVGYEPQHF
J: TRBJ2-5; size: -; D: -; V: TRBV28; DNA: TGTGCCAGCAGTTTAGGTGCGGTGTACCAAGAGACCCAGTACTTC; CDR3: CASSLGAVYQETQYF
J: TRBJ1-3; size: many; D: -; V: TRBV12-3/TRBV12-4; DNA: TGTGCCAGCAGGGAGGGCGGTTCTGGAAACACCATATATTTT; CDR3: CASREGGSGNTIYF
J: TRBJ1-6; size: few; D: TRBD1; V: TRBV7-8; DNA: TGTGCCAGCAGCTTACGGCCGGGACAGGGGTCTTCTAGGGATTCACCCCTCCACTTT; CDR3: CASSLRPGQGSSRDSPLHF
J: TRBJ2-1; size: -; D: TRBD2; V: TRBV28; DNA: TGTGCCAGCGGAAGGACTAGCGCCTACAATGAGCAGTTCTTC; CDR3: CASGRTSAYNEQFF
J: TRBJ1-2; size: -; D: -; V: TRBV2; DNA: TGTGCCAGCAGTGGCCCGGGGGAACATGGCTACACCTTC; CDR3: CASSGPGEHGYTF
J: TRBJ2-1; size: -; D: TRBD2; V: TRBV25-1; DNA: TGTGCCAGCAGTTGGATAGCGGGGGCATTGGATGAGCAGTTCTTC; CDR3: CASSWIAGALDEQFF
J: TRBJ2-2; size: -; D: -; V: TRBV7-2; DNA: TGTGCCAGCAGCTTAGCGATCCCCTGGGCAGCCTCGAACACCGGGGAGCTGTTTTTT; CDR3: CASSLAIPWAASNTGELFF
J: TRBJ1-3; size: few; D: -; V: TRBV2; DNA: TGTGCCAGCAGTGAGTCTGGGCCCACCATATATTTT; CDR3: CASSESGPTIYF
J: TRBJ1-3; size: few; D: -; V: TRBV29-1; DNA: TGCAGCGTAGGGGAGGGGAAGCCTGGAAACACCATATATTTT; CDR3: CSVGEGKPGNTIYF
J: TRBJ2-2; size: -; D: TRBD1; V: TRBV7-3; DNA: TGTGCCAGCAGCGCCAACAGGGGAGACACCGGGGAGCTGGTTTTT; CDR3: CASSANRGDTGELVF
J: TRBJ2-2; size: -; D: -; V: TRBV9; DNA: TGTGCCAGCAGCGTGGCCGGGACTTCGAACACCGGGGAGCTGTTTTTT; CDR3: CASSVAGTSNTGELFF
J: TRBJ1-5; size: many; D: TRBD1; V: TRBV12-3/TRBV12-4; DNA: TGTGCCAGCAGTTTACTCGTAGGGGGCCTTTATAGCAATCAGCCCCAGCATTTT; CDR3: CASSLLVGGLYSNQPQHF